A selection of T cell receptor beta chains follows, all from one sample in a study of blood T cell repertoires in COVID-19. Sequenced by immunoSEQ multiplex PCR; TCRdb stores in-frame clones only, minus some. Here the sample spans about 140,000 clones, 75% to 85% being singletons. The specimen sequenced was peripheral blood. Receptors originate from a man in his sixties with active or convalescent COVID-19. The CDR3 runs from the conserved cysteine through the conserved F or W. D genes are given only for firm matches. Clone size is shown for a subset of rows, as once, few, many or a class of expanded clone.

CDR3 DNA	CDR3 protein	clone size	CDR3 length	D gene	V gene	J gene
TGTGCCAGCAGCGGAGAGGGACAGGGTATTCGATCACCCCTCCACTTT	CASSGEGQGIRSPLHF	-	16	TRBD1	TRBV7-6	TRBJ1-6
TGTGCCAGCAGCCAAGATCTTAGCTATGGCTACACCTTC	CASSQDLSYGYTF	-	13	-	TRBV14	TRBJ1-2
TGTGCCAGCAGCTTAGAGCAGATCGAAGCGGTCACAGATACGCAGTATTTT	CASSLEQIEAVTDTQYF	-	17	-	TRBV11-3	TRBJ2-3
TGCGCCAGCAGCCAAGCCATTTTTGACAGACAGTACCAAGAGACCCAGTACTTC	CASSQAIFDRQYQETQYF	few	18	-	TRBV4-1	TRBJ2-5
TGTGCCAGCATTTGGATGAGGGCCACTGAAGCTTTCTTT	CASIWMRATEAFF	once	13	-	TRBV12-3/TRBV12-4	TRBJ1-1
TGTGCCAGCACCGCAGGGGGCCCCTACGAGCAGTACTTC	CASTAGGPYEQYF	-	13	TRBD1	TRBV11-2	TRBJ2-7
TGTGCCAGTCCGGGGAAGGGCTATGGCTACACCTTC	CASPGKGYGYTF	-	12	-	TRBV30	TRBJ1-2
TGCGCCAGCAGCCAAGGGACTAGCGGGAGTAATACGCAGTATTTT	CASSQGTSGSNTQYF	once	15	TRBD2	TRBV4-3	TRBJ2-3
TGTGCCATCAGTGGGAGGGGGCGGGAGGCCCCCTCCTACGAGCAGTACTTC	CAISGRGREAPSYEQYF	-	17	-	TRBV10-3	TRBJ2-7
TGTGCCAGCAGCCTCGACCAAGAGACCCAGTACTTC	CASSLDQETQYF	-	12	-	TRBV11-2	TRBJ2-5
TGTGCCAGCAGCCCCCTGCGGGGGGTGCTCACTAATGAAAAACTGTTTTTT	CASSPLRGVLTNEKLFF	few	17	-	TRBV7-2	TRBJ1-4
TGCGCCAGCAGTGAGTCGAAGAGGGCTCGAGCTAGCGGGAGCACAGATACGCAGTATTTT	CASSESKRARASGSTDTQYF	-	20	TRBD2	TRBV10-1	TRBJ2-3
TGTGCCAGCAGTTACTCGATGTTGAGCCAAGGAGGGATGGCTTTCTTT	CASSYSMLSQGGMAFF	-	16	-	TRBV6-5	TRBJ1-1
TGTGCCAGCAGCTTAGCCCCGCGGCACATTCAGTACTTC	CASSLAPRHIQYF	-	13	-	TRBV11-3	TRBJ2-4
TGTGCCAGCAGCTTAGGACAGGGTTTGGGGGGCAATCAGCCCCAGCATTTT	CASSLGQGLGGNQPQHF	-	17	TRBD1	TRBV7-6	TRBJ1-5
TGTGCCAGCAGTGCCGGACTAGCGGGAGTCTGGGATACGCAGTATTTT	CASSAGLAGVWDTQYF	-	16	TRBD2	TRBV27	TRBJ2-3
TGTGCCTGGAGAGTGGGACAGGCAAATTCACCCCTCCACTTT	CAWRVGQANSPLHF	-	14	TRBD1	TRBV30	TRBJ1-6
TGTGCCAGCAGTTACGGGACAGCGAACACCGGGGAGCTGTTTTTT	CASSYGTANTGELFF	-	15	TRBD1	TRBV6-2/TRBV6-3	TRBJ2-2
TGTGCCAGTAGGGAAGGGGACTCGCAGTTCTTC	CASREGDSQFF	-	11	-	TRBV19	TRBJ2-1
TGTGCCAGCAGCTTGAGGACAGGGGGTAATTCACCCCTCCACTTT	CASSLRTGGNSPLHF	-	15	TRBD1	TRBV11-3	TRBJ1-6
TGTGCCAGCAGTGTCTCAGGGGTGGGCGGCTACACCTTC	CASSVSGVGGYTF	-	13	-	TRBV27	TRBJ1-2
TGCGCCAGCAGTGGTATAGCGGGAGCGGGTACAGATACGCAGTATTTT	CASSGIAGAGTDTQYF	-	16	TRBD2	TRBV10-1	TRBJ2-3
TGTGCCAGCAGCCCAGTGGGCCCAGGGGGCGGTAATGAAAAACTGTTTTTT	CASSPVGPGGGNEKLFF	-	17	TRBD1	TRBV9	TRBJ1-4
TGTGCCAGCAGCGCTAGCGGCTTAAGGGGGGAGCTGTTTTTT	CASSASGLRGELFF	-	14	TRBD2	TRBV6-5	TRBJ2-2
TGTGCCAGCAGTTTAATAGGACAGACGATACGAAACACCATATATTTT	CASSLIGQTIRNTIYF	-	16	-	TRBV6-5	TRBJ1-3
TGTGCCAGCAGTTACACCTACCGACAGAGCCCCATGAACACTGAAGCTTTCTTT	CASSYTYRQSPMNTEAFF	-	18	-	TRBV6-2/TRBV6-3	TRBJ1-1